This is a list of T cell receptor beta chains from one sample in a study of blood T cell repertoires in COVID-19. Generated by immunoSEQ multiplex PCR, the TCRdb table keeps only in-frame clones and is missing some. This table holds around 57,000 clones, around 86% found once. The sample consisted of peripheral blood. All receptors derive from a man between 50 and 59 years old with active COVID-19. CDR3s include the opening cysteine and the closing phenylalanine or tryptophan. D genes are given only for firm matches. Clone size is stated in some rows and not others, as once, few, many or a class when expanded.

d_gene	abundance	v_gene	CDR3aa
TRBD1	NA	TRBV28	CASRDRGGLNTEAFF
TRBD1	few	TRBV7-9	CASSPRQGAVRNTIYF
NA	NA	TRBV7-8	CASSLEAGSNYGYTF
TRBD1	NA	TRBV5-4	CASSPGTGAPYEQYF
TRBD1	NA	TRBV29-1	CSARDRDGYTF
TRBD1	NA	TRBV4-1	CASSPVGGAVQPQHF
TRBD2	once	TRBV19	CASTLWSSGANTGELFF
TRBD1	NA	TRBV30	CAWSVQQGASGNTIYF
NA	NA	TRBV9	CASSVSGANYGYTF
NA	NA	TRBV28	CASSRVSYEQYF
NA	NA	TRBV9	CASSSPRSYEQYF
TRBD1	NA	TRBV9	CASSVSGQGASYEQYF
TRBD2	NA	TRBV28	CASSATSGSSYNEQFF
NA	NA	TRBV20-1	CSAREPASFF
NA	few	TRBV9	CASSSRGSYEQYF
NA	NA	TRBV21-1	CASSKARCLAGAYNEQFF
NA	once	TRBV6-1	CASSGRPWAPTYEQYF
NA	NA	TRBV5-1	CASTFSGTEAFF
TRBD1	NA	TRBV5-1	CASSEQGFSGNTIYF
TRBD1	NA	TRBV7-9	CASSFWDRVTEAFF
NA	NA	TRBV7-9	CASSPEARGNQPQHF
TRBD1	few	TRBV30	CAWRGQGEAQPQHF